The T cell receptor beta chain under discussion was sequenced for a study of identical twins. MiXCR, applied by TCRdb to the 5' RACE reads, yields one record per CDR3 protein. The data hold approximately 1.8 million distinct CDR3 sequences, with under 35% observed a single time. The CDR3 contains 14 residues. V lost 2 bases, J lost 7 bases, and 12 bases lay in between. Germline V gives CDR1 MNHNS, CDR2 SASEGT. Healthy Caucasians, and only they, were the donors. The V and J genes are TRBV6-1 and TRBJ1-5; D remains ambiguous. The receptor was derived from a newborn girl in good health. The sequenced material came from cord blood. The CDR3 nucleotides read TGTGCCAGCAGTGAATGGTTGGAGAAGCAGCCCCAGCATTTT. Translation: CASSEWLEKQPQHF.